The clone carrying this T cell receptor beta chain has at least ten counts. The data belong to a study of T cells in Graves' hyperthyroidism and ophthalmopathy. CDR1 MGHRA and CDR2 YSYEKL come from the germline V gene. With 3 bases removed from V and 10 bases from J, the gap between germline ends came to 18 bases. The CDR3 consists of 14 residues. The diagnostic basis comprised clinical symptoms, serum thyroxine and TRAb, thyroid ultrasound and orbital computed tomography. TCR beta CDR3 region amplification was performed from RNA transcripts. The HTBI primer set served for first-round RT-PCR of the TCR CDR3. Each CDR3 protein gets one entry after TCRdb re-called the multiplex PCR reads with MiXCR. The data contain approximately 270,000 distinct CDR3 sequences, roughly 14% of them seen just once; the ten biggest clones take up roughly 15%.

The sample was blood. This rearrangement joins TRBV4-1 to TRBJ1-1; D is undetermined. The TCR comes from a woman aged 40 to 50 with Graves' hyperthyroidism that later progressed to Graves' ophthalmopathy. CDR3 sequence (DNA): TGCGCCAGCAGCCATTACCGACGGACCTCGGGAGCTTTCTTT. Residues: CASSHYRRTSGAFF.